A selection of T cell receptor beta chains follows, all from one sample in a study of regulatory T cells in long-lasting Graves disease. TCRdb redid the calling of the multiplex PCR reads with MiXCR, one entry per CDR3 protein. The sample contains 350,000 to 500,000 distinct CDR3 sequences, 16% of which appear only once. These data are also associated with another study on T cells in Graves' hyperthyroidism and ophthalmopathy.

The material sequenced was peripheral blood mononuclear cells (PBMCs), taken at new diagnosis, from a patient treated with antithyroid drugs. These TCRs come from a woman aged 30 to 39 with Graves disease. The CDR3 runs from the conserved cysteine through the conserved F or W. The D gene is left open where the match is weak. The size entry is marked missing in some rows and otherwise reads once, few, many or a size class.

V	D	length	J	size	DNA	CDR3
TRBV6-1	-	15	TRBJ2-5	many	TGTGCCAGCAGTGAGGCGAGGGGCATCTATGAGACCCAGTACTTC	CASSEARGIYETQYF
TRBV20-1	-	13	TRBJ1-1	many	TGCAGTGCTAGAGGGACGGAGAACACTGAAGCTTTCTTT	CSARGTENTEAFF
TRBV28	-	13	TRBJ1-1	many	TGTGCCAGCACCCTGTTGGCCAGGGACGAAGCTTTCTTT	CASTLLARDEAFF
TRBV3-1	TRBD2	15	TRBJ2-7	-	TGTGCCAGCAGCCTAACTAGCGGGAGTGTGAGAGAGCAGTACTTC	CASSLTSGSVREQYF
TRBV15	TRBD1	14	TRBJ1-2	few	TGTGCCACCAGCAGAGATAGGGACAGGACGGGCTACACCTTC	CATSRDRDRTGYTF
TRBV28	TRBD1	15	TRBJ2-7	-	TGTGCCAGCAGTTCCCCCTCGGACAGGACCTACGAGCAGTACTTC	CASSSPSDRTYEQYF
TRBV14	-	15	TRBJ1-2	few	TGTGCCAGCAGCCAAGGCATTTCTCTCCACTATGGCTACACCTTC	CASSQGISLHYGYTF
TRBV6-1	-	14	TRBJ2-2	many	TGTGCCAGCAGTACCACTAGCTTCGGCGGGGAGCTGTTTTTT	CASSTTSFGGELFF
TRBV28	TRBD1	17	TRBJ1-6	once	TGTGCCAGCAGACCCCTCAGGGGACAGGGGGTCAATTCACCCCTCCACTTT	CASRPLRGQGVNSPLHF
TRBV30	-	11	TRBJ2-7	many	TGTGCCTGGAGCCCAGCGTACGAGCAGTACTTC	CAWSPAYEQYF
TRBV28	-	15	TRBJ1-1	many	TGTGCCAGCAGTTCCCCAGGGGTTACGGACACTGAAGCTTTCTTT	CASSSPGVTDTEAFF
TRBV20-1	-	16	TRBJ2-1	many	TGCAGTGCTAGAGGCCCAGACGAAAACGTAGCAGTAGGTCCTCTCTTC	CSARGPDENVAVGPLF
TRBV6-2/TRBV6-3	-	15	TRBJ2-7	few	TGTGCCAGCAGTCGCCTTAGCTATAGTTCCTACGAGCAGTACTTC	CASSRLSYSSYEQYF
TRBV15	-	15	TRBJ2-5	-	TGTGCCACCAGCAGAGATCCCACTAGCCATTGGTCCCAGTACTTC	CATSRDPTSHWSQYF
TRBV14	TRBD1	14	TRBJ2-5	many	TGTGCCAGCAGCCAAGTGACAGGGGAAGAGACCCAGTACTTC	CASSQVTGEETQYF
TRBV7-9	-	13	TRBJ2-3	few	TGTGCCAGCAGCTTAACGGATTCAGATACGCAGTATTTT	CASSLTDSDTQYF
TRBV28	TRBD1	18	TRBJ1-5	-	TGTGCCAGCAGTTTCCTCACAGAAGGACAGGGGGCAAATCAGCCCCAGCATTTT	CASSFLTEGQGANQPQHF
TRBV15	-	17	TRBJ2-7	few	TGTGCCACCAGCAAACGACAGTCTTCCCCCTCCTTTTACGAGCAGTACTTC	CATSKRQSSPSFYEQYF
TRBV11-2	-	15	TRBJ2-7	many	TGTGCCAGCAGCTTAGTTGGGGGGAGGACCTACGAGCAGTACTTC	CASSLVGGRTYEQYF
TRBV28	TRBD2	15	TRBJ2-3	-	TGTGCCAGCAGCGGTGCGGGAGGGCCGAGAGATACGCAGTATTTT	CASSGAGGPRDTQYF
TRBV6-1	-	13	TRBJ2-1	few	TGTGCCACCCCACCTAAGTCCTACAATGAGCAGTTCTTC	CATPPKSYNEQFF
TRBV18	TRBD1	14	TRBJ2-5	many	TGTGCCAGCTCACAGGGACAGGGAGATGAGACCCAGTACTTC	CASSQGQGDETQYF